Included here is one TCR beta chain sequence, with context. Its matching antigen is unknown. CDR3 length equals 15 residues. With V trimmed by 1 base and J by 4 bases, 4 bases remained unmatched. CDR1 is SGHTA, CDR2 FQGNSA, per germline. These data come from a study of post-analysis software for immune sequencing data. Study findings and constraints: Clustering by F measure revealed strong co-clustering among samples prepared together in one batch. With TRBV5-6, TRBV5-1 and TRBV20-1 included, 5 or 6 TRBV segments were more frequent in patients than in controls.

TCR beta libraries were prepared from cDNA with unique molecular identifiers. From the PCR reads, TCRdb called clonotypes with MiXCR, one entry per CDR3 protein. The sample yields 400,000 to 500,000 distinct CDR3 sequences, more than 30% seen once. Sequenced sample: blood. The rearrangement links TRBV7-2 to TRBJ2-1; the match to TRBD2 covers 7 bases. This receptor was identified in a girl aged 2 to 9 with multiple sclerosis. The CDR3, as DNA: TGTGCCAGCAGCTTAGGGTCTAGCGGTTACAATGAGCAGTTCTTC. Protein product: CASSLGSSGYNEQFF.